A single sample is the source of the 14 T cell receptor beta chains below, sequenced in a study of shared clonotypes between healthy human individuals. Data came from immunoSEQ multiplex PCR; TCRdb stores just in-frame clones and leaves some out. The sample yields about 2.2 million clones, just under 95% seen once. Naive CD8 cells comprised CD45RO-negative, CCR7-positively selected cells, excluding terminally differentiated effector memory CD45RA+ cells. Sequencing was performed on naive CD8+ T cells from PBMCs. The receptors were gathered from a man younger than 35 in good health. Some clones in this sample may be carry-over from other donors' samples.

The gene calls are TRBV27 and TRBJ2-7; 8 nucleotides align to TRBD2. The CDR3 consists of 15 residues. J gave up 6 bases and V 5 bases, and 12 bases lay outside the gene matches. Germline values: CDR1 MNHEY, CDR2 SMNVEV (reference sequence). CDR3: CASSATSSGWSEQYF. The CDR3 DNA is TGTGCCAGCAGTGCAACCTCTAGCGGGTGGTCCGAGCAGTACTTC.

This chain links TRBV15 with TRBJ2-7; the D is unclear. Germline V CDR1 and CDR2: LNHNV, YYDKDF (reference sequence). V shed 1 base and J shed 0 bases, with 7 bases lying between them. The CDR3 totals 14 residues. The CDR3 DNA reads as TGTGCCACCAGCAGAGCGGCAGTCTCCTACGAGCAGTACTTC. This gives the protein CATSRAAVSYEQYF.

The CDR3 reads CASSQRKASGDTQDTQYF. The CDR3 bases are TGCGCCAGCAGCCAGAGAAAAGCTAGCGGGGATACTCAGGATACGCAGTATTTT. The genes are TRBV4-1 and TRBJ2-3, with TRBD2 identical over 9 bases. Germline CDR1 and CDR2: MGHRA and YSYEKL. CDR3 length equals 18 residues. V was pared by 3 bases and J by 6 bases, with 16 bases of the junction left unmatched.

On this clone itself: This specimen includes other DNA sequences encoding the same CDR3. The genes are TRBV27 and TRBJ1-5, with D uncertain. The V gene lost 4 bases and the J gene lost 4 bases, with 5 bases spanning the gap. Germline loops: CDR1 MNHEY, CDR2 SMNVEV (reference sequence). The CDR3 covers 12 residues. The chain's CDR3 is CASSSLNQPQHF. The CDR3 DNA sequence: TGTGCCAGCAGTTCCCTAAATCAGCCCCAGCATTTT.

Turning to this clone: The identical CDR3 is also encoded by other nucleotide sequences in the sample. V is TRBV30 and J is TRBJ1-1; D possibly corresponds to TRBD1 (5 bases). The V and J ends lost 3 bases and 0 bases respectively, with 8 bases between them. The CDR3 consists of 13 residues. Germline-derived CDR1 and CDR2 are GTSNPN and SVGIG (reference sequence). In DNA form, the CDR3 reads TGTGCCTGGAGACCGACAGTGAACACTGAAGCTTTCTTT. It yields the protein CAWRPTVNTEAFF.

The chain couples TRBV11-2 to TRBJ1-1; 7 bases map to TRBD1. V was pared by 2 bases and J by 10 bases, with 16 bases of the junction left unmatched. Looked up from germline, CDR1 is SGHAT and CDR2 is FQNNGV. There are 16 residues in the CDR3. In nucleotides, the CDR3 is TGTGCCAGCAGCTTATTTTACCGGGACAGCAATTTGGGAGCTTTCTTT. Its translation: CASSLFYRDSNLGAFF. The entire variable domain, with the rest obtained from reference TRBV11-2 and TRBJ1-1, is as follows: EAGVAQSPRYKIIEKRQSVAFWCNPISGHATLYWYQQILGQGPKLLIQFQNNGVVDDSQLPKDRFSAERLKGVDSTLKIQPAKLEDSAVYLCASSLFYRDSNLGAFFGQGTRLTVV.

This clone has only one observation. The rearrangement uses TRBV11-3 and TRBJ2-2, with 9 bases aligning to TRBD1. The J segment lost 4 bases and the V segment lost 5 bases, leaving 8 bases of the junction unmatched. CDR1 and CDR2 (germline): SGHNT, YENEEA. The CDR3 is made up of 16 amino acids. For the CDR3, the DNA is TGTGCCAGCAGCAACCGGGACAGGGACCCCACCGGGGAGCTGTTTTTT. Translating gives CASSNRDRDPTGELFF. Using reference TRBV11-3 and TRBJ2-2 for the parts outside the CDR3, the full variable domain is EAGVVQSPRYKIIEKKQPVAFWCNPISGHNTLYWYLQNLGQGPELLIRYENEEAVDDSQLPKDRFSAERLKGVDSTLKIQPAELGDSAVYLCASSNRDRDPTGELFFGEGSRLTVL.

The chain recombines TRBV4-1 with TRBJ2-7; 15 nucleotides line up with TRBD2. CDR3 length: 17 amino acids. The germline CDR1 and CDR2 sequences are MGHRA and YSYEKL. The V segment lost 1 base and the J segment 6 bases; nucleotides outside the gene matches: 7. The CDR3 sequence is CASSQVGGGLAGGEQYF. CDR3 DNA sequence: TGCGCCAGCAGCCAAGTCGGGGGGGGACTAGCGGGAGGCGAGCAGTACTTC.

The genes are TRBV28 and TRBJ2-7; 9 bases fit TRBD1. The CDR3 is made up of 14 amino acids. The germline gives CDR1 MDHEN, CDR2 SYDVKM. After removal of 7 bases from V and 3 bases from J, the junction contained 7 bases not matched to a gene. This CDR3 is CASISDRGFYEQYF. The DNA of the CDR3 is TGTGCCAGCATCTCGGACAGGGGCTTCTACGAGCAGTACTTC.

CDR3 in amino acids: CASSLGRLEETQYF. The CDR3 nucleotides read TGTGCCAGCAGTTTGGGACGACTGGAAGAGACCCAGTACTTC. The chain carries TRBV27 and TRBJ2-5; possibly TRBD1 or TRBD2 for D (5 bases each). Germline V gene lookup returns CDR1 MNHEY and CDR2 SMNVEV (reference sequence). CDR3 length: 14 amino acids. Trimming removed 3 bases from V and 3 bases from J, with 11 bases in between.

This CDR3 is CASSPSGPEQGLYEQYF. The CDR3 region has the DNA TGTGCCAGCAGCCCAAGCGGCCCTGAACAGGGCCTCTACGAGCAGTACTTC. The rearrangement uses TRBV7-9 and TRBJ2-7; tentative D call: TRBD1 (6 bases). Trimming pared 5 bases from V and 3 bases from J, leaving 23 bases between. There are 17 residues in the CDR3. Germline CDR1 SEHNR, CDR2 FQNEAQ (reference sequence).

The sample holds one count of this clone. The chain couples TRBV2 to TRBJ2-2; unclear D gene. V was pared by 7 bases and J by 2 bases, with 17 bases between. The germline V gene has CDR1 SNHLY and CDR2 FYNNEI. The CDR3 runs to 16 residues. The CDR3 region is CASTTSEGPNTGELFF. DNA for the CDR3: TGTGCCAGCACAACAAGTGAAGGGCCTAACACCGGGGAGCTGTTTTTT.

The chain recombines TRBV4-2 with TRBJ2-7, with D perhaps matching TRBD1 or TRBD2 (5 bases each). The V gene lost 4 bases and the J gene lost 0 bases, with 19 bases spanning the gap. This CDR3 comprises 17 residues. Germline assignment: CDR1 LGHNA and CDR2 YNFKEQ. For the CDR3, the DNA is TGTGCCAGCAGCCCCCTGGGGGAAGGCGCTAGCTCCTACGAGCAGTACTTC. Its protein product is CASSPLGEGASSYEQYF.

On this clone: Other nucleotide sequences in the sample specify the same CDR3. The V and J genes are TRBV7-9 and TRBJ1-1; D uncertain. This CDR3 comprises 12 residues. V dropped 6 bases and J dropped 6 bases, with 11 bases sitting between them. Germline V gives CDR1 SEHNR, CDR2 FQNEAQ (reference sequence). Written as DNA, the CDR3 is TGTGCCAGCAGAACGCAAGGCCCTGAAGCTTTCTTT. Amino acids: CASRTQGPEAFF.